These 9 T cell receptor beta chains were sequenced from one sample in a study of regulatory T cells in long-lasting Graves disease. Arm-PCR of CDR3 regions and iRepertoire HTBI primers were the basis on which TCR beta libraries were built. Via MiXCR, TCRdb re-called the multiplex PCR reads, giving one row per CDR3 protein. The repertoire includes about 310,000 distinct CDR3 sequences, 20% to 25% of them detected once, and more than 55% sits in the top ten. Time point specified: persistent/refractory GD, antithyroid drugs over 5 years with positive TRAb. PBMCs were the source of the RNA used for TCR sequencing. The source was peripheral blood mononuclear cells (PBMCs), collected when the disease was refractory, from a patient treated with antithyroid drugs. The receptors were sampled from a female donor with Graves disease.

Ten or more counts support this clonotype. The gene calls are TRBV5-1 and TRBJ1-4; 10 nucleotides line up with TRBD1. This CDR3 is built from 15 residues. V was clipped by 5 bases and J by 6 bases; unmatched bases: 7. CDR1 is SGHRS, CDR2 YFSETQ, per germline. CDR3 in DNA: TGCGCCAGCAGGGCCGCCGGGACAGGGGATGAAAAACTGTTTTTT. Residues: CASRAAGTGDEKLFF.

Ten or more counts support this clonotype. The V and J genes are TRBV7-2 and TRBJ1-6; maybe TRBD1 (5 bases). Trimming shortened V by 3 bases and J by 10 bases, and 19 bases separated the two germline ends. The CDR3 sequence is 16 residues long. CDR1 is SGHTA, CDR2 FQGNSA, per germline. As DNA, the CDR3 is TGTGCCAGCAGCTTTCATGTGGGGGGTTCGTCGTCACCCCTCCACTTT. Protein sequence: CASSFHVGGSSSPLHF.

The V and J genes are TRBV5-8 and TRBJ1-1, with D possibly matching TRBD1 (5 bases). V was clipped by 2 bases and J by 4 bases, with 18 bases between them. This CDR3 is 16 amino acids long. CDR1 SGHTS and CDR2 YDEGEE come from the germline V gene. CDR3 nucleotides: TGTGCCAGCAGCTTCGGTGGAGGGATGGGGGTCACTGAAGCTTTCTTT. This translates into CASSFGGGMGVTEAFF. The whole variable domain, remainder taken from reference TRBV5-8 and TRBJ1-1, is EAGVTQSPTHLIKTRGQQATLRCSPISGHTSVYWYQQALGLGLQFLLWYDEGEERNRGNFPPRFSGRQFPNYSSELNVNALELEDSALYLCASSFGGGMGVTEAFFGQGTRLTVV.

The V gene is TRBV15, the J gene TRBJ1-6; D unclear. The CDR3 covers 16 residues. With 0 bases removed from V and 0 bases from J, the gap between germline ends came to 6 bases. The germline V gene encodes CDR1 LNHNV and CDR2 YYDKDF (reference sequence). CDR3 bases: TGTGCCACCAGCAGAGACCGGAGCTCCTATAATTCACCCCTCCACTTT. Translated, it gives CATSRDRSSYNSPLHF.

The gene calls are TRBV28 and TRBJ1-1, with TRBD1 matching over 9 bases. After removal of 6 bases from V and 11 bases from J, the junction contained 7 bases not matched to a gene. Per germline, CDR1 MDHEN and CDR2 SYDVKM. The CDR3 is 12 residues long. The CDR3 here is CASSLQGAHAFF. CDR3 nucleotide sequence: TGTGCCAGCAGCCTACAGGGGGCGCATGCTTTCTTT.

There are many counts of this clonotype. The rearrangement joins TRBV20-1 to TRBJ2-7, with a possible D match to TRBD2 (6 bases). The CDR3 length is 12 residues. Trimming shortened V by 6 bases and J by 2 bases, and 11 bases separated the two germline ends. CDR1 is DFQATT and CDR2 is SNEGSKA in the germline V gene (reference sequence). Here the CDR3 DNA reads TGCAGTGCCGGGACGGGGGCCTACGAGCAGTACTTC. It translates to CSAGTGAYEQYF.

The sample holds a few counts of this clonotype. The V call is TRBV3-1, the J call TRBJ2-3; 11 bases match TRBD2. V lost 4 bases and J lost 2; bases outside the gene matches: 8. This CDR3 is built from 17 residues. In germline, CDR1 is LGHDT, CDR2 YNNKEL (reference sequence). CDR3 region: CASSPYLAGGITDTQYF. CDR3 nucleotide sequence: TGTGCCAGCAGCCCGTATTTAGCGGGAGGGATCACAGATACGCAGTATTTT.

The table lists this clonotype with a few counts. The chain couples TRBV24-1 to TRBJ1-2; maybe TRBD1 (5 bases). The CDR3 length is 13 residues. V was trimmed by 4 bases and J by 8 bases, leaving 13 bases between them. CDR1 and CDR2 (germline): KGHDR, SFDVKD. The CDR3 here is CATSDPWGRGYTF. CDR3 sequence (DNA): TGTGCCACCAGTGACCCCTGGGGCAGGGGCTACACCTTC.

This rearrangement joins TRBV7-9 to TRBJ2-5; TRBD2 matches at 10 bases. Germline values: CDR1 SEHNR, CDR2 FQNEAQ (reference sequence). This CDR3 has 15 amino acids. The junction had 3 bases not matched to a gene; V was cut back by 2 bases and J by 3 bases. The CDR3 coding sequence is TGTGCCAGCAGCTTAATCAGCGGGGGGGAAGAGACCCAGTACTTC. Its protein is CASSLISGGEETQYF.